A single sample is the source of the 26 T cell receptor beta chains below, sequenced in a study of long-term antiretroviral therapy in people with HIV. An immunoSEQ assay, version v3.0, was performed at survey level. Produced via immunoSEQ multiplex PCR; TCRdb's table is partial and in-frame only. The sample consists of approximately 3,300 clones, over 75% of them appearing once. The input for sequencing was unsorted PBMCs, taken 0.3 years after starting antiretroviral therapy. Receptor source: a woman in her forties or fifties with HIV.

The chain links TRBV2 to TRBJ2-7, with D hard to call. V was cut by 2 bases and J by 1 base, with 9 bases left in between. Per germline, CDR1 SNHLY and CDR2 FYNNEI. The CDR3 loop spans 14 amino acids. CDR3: CASSESLGSYEQYF. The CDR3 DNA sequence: TGTGCCAGCAGTGAAAGTCTTGGTTCCTACGAGCAGTACTTC.

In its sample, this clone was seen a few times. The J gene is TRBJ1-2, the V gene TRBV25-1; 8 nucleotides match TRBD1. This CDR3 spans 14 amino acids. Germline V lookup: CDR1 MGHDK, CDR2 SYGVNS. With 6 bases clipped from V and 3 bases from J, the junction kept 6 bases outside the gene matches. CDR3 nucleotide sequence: TGTGCCAGCAGGTCAGGACAGGGAGACTATGGCTACACCTTC. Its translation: CASRSGQGDYGYTF.

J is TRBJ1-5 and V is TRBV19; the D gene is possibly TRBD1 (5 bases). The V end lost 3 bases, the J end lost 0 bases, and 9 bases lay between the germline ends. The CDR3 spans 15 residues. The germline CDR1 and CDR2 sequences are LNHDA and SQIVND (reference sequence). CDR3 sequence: CASSIQGDSNQPQHF. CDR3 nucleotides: TGTGCCAGTAGTATCCAGGGTGATAGCAATCAGCCCCAGCATTTT.

CDR3 region: CATSTDNVANEKLFF. CDR3 coding DNA: TGTGCCACCAGCACTGACAATGTGGCTAATGAAAAACTGTTTTTT. J is TRBJ1-4 and V is TRBV15; D is undetermined. V gave up 4 bases and J gave up 3 bases, with 12 bases separating them. The CDR3 is made up of 15 amino acids. The germline V gene encodes CDR1 LNHNV and CDR2 YYDKDF (reference sequence).

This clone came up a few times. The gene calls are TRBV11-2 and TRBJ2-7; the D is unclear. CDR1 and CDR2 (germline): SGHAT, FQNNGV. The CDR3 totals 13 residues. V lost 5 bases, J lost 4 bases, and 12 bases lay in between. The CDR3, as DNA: TGTGCCAGCAGCCATACGGCAGTATACGAGCAGTACTTC. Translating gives CASSHTAVYEQYF.

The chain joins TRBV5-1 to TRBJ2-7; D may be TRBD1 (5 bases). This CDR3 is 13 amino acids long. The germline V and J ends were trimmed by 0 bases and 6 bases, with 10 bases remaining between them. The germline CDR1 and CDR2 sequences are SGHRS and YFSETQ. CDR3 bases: TGCGCCAGCAGCTTGGATAGGGGCGGCGAGCAGTACTTC. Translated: CASSLDRGGEQYF.

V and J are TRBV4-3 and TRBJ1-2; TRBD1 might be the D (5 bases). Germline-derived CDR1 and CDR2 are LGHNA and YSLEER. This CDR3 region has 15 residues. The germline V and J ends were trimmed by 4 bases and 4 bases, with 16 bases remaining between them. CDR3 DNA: TGCGCCAGCAGCCCCTCCCGGGCGGGGGGCTATGGCTACACCTTC. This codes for CASSPSRAGGYGYTF.

The CDR3 DNA reads as TGTGCCAGCAAGGGGACAGGGGGGGTCTACGAGCAGTACTTC. It translates to CASKGTGGVYEQYF. The chain combines TRBV6-6 with TRBJ2-7; 11 bases line up with TRBD1. The germline V gene encodes CDR1 MNHNY and CDR2 SVGAGI (reference sequence). The CDR3 covers 14 residues. The J segment lost 3 bases and the V segment lost 7 bases, leaving 5 bases of the junction unmatched.

The CDR3 bases are TGTGCCAGCAGCAGACTAGCGGGGGGGCAGAATGAGGGTGAGCAGTTCTTC. This encodes CASSRLAGGQNEGEQFF. This chain links TRBV5-4 with TRBJ2-1; 14 nucleotides line up with TRBD2. The CDR3 runs to 17 residues. The germline V gene has CDR1 SGHNT and CDR2 YYREEE (reference sequence). With 4 bases clipped from V and 9 bases from J, the junction kept 12 bases outside the gene matches.

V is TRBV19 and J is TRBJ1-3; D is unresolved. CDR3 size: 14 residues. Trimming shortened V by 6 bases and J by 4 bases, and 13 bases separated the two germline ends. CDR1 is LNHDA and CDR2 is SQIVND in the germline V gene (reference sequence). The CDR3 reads CASRAGGLGNTIYF. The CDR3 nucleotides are TGTGCCAGTAGGGCCGGAGGCCTCGGAAACACCATATATTTT.

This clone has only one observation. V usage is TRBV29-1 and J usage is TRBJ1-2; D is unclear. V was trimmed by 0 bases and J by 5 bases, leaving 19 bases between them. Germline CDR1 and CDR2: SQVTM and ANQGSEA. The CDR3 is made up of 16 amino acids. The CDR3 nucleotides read TGCAGCGTTGAAGATCTAGACTATTTAAAAACGTATGGCTACACCTTC. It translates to CSVEDLDYLKTYGYTF.

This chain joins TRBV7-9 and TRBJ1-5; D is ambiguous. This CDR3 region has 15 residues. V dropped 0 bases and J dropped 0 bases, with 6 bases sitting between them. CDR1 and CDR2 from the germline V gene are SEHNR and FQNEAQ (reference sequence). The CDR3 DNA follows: TGTGCCAGCAGCTTAGCGGGGAATAGCAATCAGCCCCAGCATTTT. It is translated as CASSLAGNSNQPQHF.

CDR3 nucleotides: TGCGCCAGCAGCTTGCTAGGGACTCCCTCGGAGGCCCAGTACTTC. It codes for CASSLLGTPSEAQYF. The chain couples TRBV5-1 to TRBJ2-5; D possibly corresponds to TRBD2 (6 bases). The V gene's germline CDR1 is SGHRS and CDR2 YFSETQ. The CDR3 is made up of 15 amino acids. Trimming left V 1 base short and J 9 bases short, with 19 bases between.

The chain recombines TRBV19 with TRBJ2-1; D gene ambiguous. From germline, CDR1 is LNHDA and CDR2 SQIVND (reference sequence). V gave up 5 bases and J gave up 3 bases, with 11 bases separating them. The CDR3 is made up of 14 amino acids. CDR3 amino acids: CASSPRSFYNEQFF. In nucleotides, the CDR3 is TGTGCCAGTAGTCCAAGGTCCTTCTACAATGAGCAGTTCTTC. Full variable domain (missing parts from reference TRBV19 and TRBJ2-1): DGGITQSPKYLFRKEGQNVTLSCEQNLNHDAMYWYRQDPGQGLRLIYYSQIVNDFQKGDIAEGYSVSREKKESFPLTVTSAQKNPTAFYLCASSPRSFYNEQFFGPGTRLTVL.

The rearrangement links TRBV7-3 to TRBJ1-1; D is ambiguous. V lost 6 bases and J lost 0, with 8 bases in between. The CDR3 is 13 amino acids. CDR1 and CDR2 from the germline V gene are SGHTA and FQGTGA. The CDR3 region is CASRSMVNTEAFF. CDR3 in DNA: TGTGCCAGCAGGTCGATGGTGAACACTGAAGCTTTCTTT.

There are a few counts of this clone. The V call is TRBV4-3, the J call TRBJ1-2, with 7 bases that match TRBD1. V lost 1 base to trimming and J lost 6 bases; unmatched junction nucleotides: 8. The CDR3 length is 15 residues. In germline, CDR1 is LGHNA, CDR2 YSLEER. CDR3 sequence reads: CASSQVIGGENGYTF. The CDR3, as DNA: TGCGCCAGCAGCCAAGTAATAGGGGGCGAGAATGGCTACACCTTC.

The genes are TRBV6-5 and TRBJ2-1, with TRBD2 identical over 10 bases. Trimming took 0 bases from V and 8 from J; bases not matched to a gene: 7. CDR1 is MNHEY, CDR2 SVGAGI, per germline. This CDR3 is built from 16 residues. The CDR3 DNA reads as TGTGCCAGCAGTTACTCGGCTAGCGGGGGAGGAGATGAGCAGTTCTTC. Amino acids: CASSYSASGGGDEQFF.

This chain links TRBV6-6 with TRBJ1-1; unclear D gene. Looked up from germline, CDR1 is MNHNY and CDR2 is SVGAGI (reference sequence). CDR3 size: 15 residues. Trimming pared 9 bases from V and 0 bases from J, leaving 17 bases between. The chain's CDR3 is CASFRVTDMNTEAFF. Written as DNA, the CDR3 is TGTGCCAGTTTTCGGGTGACGGATATGAACACTGAAGCTTTCTTT.

The CDR3 here is CAERGTEAFF. The CDR3 coding sequence is TGTGCTGAGCGTGGCACTGAAGCTTTCTTT. The rearrangement joins TRBV7-9 to TRBJ1-1; D call uncertain. The germline V gene encodes CDR1 SEHNR and CDR2 FQNEAQ (reference sequence). The CDR3 spans 10 residues.

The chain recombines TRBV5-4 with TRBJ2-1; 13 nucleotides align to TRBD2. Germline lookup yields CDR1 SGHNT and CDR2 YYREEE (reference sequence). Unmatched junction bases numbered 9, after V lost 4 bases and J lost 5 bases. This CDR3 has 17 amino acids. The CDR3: CASSRGLAGKADNEQFF. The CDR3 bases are TGTGCCAGCAGCCGGGGACTAGCGGGGAAGGCGGACAATGAGCAGTTCTTC.

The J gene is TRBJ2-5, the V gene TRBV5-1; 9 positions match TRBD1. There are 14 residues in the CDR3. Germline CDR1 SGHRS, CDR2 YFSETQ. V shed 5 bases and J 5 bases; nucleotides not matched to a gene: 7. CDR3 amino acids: CASSGQGSRETQYF. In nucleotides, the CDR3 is TGCGCCAGCAGTGGACAGGGGAGTAGGGAGACCCAGTACTTC.

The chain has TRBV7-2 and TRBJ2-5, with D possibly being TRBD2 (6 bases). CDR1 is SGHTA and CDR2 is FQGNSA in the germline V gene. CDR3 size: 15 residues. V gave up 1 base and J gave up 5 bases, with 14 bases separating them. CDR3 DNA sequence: TGTGCCAGCAGCTTAGGTGGGACTGCCTCCGAGACCCAGTACTTC. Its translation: CASSLGGTASETQYF. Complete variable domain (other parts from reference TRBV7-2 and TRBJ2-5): GAGVSQSPSNKVTEKGKDVELRCDPISGHTALYWYRQSLGQGLEFLIYFQGNSAPDKSGLPSDRFSAERTGGSVSTLTIQRTQQEDSAVYLCASSLGGTASETQYFGPGTRLLVL.

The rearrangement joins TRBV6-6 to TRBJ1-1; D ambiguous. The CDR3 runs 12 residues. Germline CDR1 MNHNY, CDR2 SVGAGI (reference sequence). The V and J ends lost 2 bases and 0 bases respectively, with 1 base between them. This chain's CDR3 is CASSYVNTEAFF. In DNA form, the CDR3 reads TGTGCCAGCAGTTACGTGAACACTGAAGCTTTCTTT.

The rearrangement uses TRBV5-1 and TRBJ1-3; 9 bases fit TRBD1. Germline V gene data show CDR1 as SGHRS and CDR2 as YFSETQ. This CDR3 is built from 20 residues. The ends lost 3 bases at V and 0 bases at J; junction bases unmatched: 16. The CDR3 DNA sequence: TGCGCCAGCAGCTCGGAAGGCCCCGGGACAGGGCTTCTCTCTGGAAACACCATATATTTT. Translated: CASSSEGPGTGLLSGNTIYF.

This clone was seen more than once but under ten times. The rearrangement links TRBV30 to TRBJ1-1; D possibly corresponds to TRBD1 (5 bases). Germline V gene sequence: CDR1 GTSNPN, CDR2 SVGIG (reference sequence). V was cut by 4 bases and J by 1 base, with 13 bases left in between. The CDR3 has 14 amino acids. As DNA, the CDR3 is TGTGCCTGGATCGGGGCTGTCTCGAACACTGAAGCTTTCTTT. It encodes CAWIGAVSNTEAFF.

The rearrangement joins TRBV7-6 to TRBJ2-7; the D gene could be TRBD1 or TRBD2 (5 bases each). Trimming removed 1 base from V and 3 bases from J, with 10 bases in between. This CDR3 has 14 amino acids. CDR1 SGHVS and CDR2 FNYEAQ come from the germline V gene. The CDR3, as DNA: TGTGCCAGCAGCTTAGATGTGGGGGTCTACGAGCAGTACTTC. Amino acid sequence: CASSLDVGVYEQYF.